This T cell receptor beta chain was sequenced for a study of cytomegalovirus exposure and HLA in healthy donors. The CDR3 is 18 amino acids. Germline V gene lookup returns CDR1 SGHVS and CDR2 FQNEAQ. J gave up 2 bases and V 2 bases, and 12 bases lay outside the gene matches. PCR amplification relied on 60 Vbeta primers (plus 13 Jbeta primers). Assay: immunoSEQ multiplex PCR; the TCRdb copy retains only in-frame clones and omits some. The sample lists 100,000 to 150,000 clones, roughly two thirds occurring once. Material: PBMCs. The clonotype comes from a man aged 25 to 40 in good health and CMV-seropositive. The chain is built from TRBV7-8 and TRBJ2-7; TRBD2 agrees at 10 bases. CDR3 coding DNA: TGTGCCAGCAGCTTAAAGGCTAGCGGGAGAATTCGGCCCTACGAGCAGTACTTC. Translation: CASSLKASGRIRPYEQYF. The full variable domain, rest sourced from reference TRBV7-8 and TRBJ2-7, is GAGVSQSPRYKVAKRGQDVALRCDPISGHVSLFWYQQALGQGPEFLTYFQNEAQLDKSGLPSDRFFAERPEGSVSTLKIQRTQQEDSAVYLCASSLKASGRIRPYEQYFGPGTRLTVT.